Listed here is a single TCR beta chain. Its specificity is not known. This record comes from a study of T cell responses to AZD1222 COVID-19 vaccine. Study overall: Analysis merged second doses at about 4 or about 12 weeks. Study-level points and caveats: The donor cohort was predominantly white British with a female majority, and clonal diversity may have been underestimated. Recipients of AZD1222 seropositive at baseline numbered only 6 or 7. Only after the peak T cell response were repertoires sampled.

Germline loops: CDR1 LNHDA, CDR2 SQIVND (reference sequence). Deletions cut 8 bases from V and 3 bases from J, with 17 bases between. This CDR3 spans 15 amino acids. Sequencing was performed with immunoSEQ multiplex PCR; in TCRdb, only in-frame clones are kept and a portion is missing. The data contain about 140,000 clones, about 90% of them singletons. This TCR was sampled from an adult in good health. The V call is TRBV19, the J call TRBJ1-3; D is possibly TRBD1 (5 bases). Sequenced here: peripheral blood, sampled on day 0 of AZD1222 vaccination. CDR3 sequence reads: CASFTGRHVGNTIYF. CDR3 sequence (DNA): TGTGCCAGTTTTACAGGTAGACACGTTGGAAACACCATATATTTT.